A single sample is the source of the 23 T cell receptor beta chains below, sequenced in a study of blood T cell repertoires in COVID-19. Here immunoSEQ multiplex PCR was the method, and the copy in TCRdb shows in-frame clones only, minus some. Of just over 300,000 clones detected, under 90% appear once; the ten largest clones hold around 1.9%. Material for sequencing was peripheral blood. These receptors were taken from a woman in her twenties or thirties with COVID-19, enrolled during active disease.

The V gene is TRBV30, the J gene TRBJ1-1, with D uncertain. Germline V lookup: CDR1 GTSNPN, CDR2 SVGIG (reference sequence). V was pared by 2 bases and J by 1 base, with 14 bases between. The CDR3 runs 15 residues. Here the CDR3 reads CAWSMGRLGNTEAFF. As DNA, the CDR3 is TGTGCCTGGAGTATGGGCCGATTGGGGAACACTGAAGCTTTCTTT.

V usage is TRBV5-1 and J usage is TRBJ2-5; the D is unclear. Germline CDR1 is SGHRS and CDR2 is YFSETQ. The CDR3 runs to 16 residues. Trimming removed 0 bases at V and 3 bases at J, with 15 bases between. The CDR3 nucleotides read TGCGCCAGCAGCTTGGCAGGTTCCGTCGACGAAGAGACCCAGTACTTC. This translates into CASSLAGSVDEETQYF.

The gene calls are TRBV7-9 and TRBJ1-4; perhaps TRBD1 as D (5 bases). V gave up 8 bases and J gave up 0 bases, with 10 bases separating them. The germline CDR1 and CDR2 sequences are SEHNR and FQNEAQ (reference sequence). The CDR3 is 14 amino acids. For the CDR3, the DNA is TGTGCCAGCTTACGGGACTCAACTAATGAAAAACTGTTTTTT. Amino acids: CASLRDSTNEKLFF. Together with reference TRBV7-9 and TRBJ1-4, the CDR3 gives the full variable domain: DTGVSQNPRHKITKRGQNVTFRCDPISEHNRLYWYRQTLGQGPEFLTYFQNEAQLEKSRLLSDRFSAERPKGSFSTLEIQRTEQGDSAMYLCASLRDSTNEKLFFGSGTQLSVL.

This clone was found once. The chain couples TRBV19 to TRBJ1-5; D perhaps matches TRBD1 (5 bases). CDR3 length: 15 amino acids. Trimming shortened V by 7 bases and J by 3 bases, and 16 bases separated the two germline ends. Germline V gene sequence: CDR1 LNHDA, CDR2 SQIVND (reference sequence). DNA of the CDR3: TGTGCCAGTAAGGGTGAAGGCAGGGCCAATCAGCCCCAGCATTTT. It yields the protein CASKGEGRANQPQHF. Full variable domain (rest looked up from reference TRBV19 and TRBJ1-5): DGGITQSPKYLFRKEGQNVTLSCEQNLNHDAMYWYRQDPGQGLRLIYYSQIVNDFQKGDIAEGYSVSREKKESFPLTVTSAQKNPTAFYLCASKGEGRANQPQHFGDGTRLSIL.

The chain recombines TRBV6-6 with TRBJ2-7; 12 bases map to TRBD2. CDR1 and CDR2 (germline): MNHNY, SVGAGI (reference sequence). The CDR3 has 15 amino acids. Trimming took 5 bases from V and 3 from J; bases not matched to a gene: 5. CDR3: CASSPTSGGDYEQYV. CDR3 nucleotide sequence: TGTGCCAGCAGTCCGACTAGCGGGGGTGACTACGAGCAGTACGTC.

This clone has a single count. The chain recombines TRBV5-6 with TRBJ1-1, with D maybe TRBD1 (6 bases). The CDR3 is made up of 15 amino acids. The germline V and J ends were trimmed by 6 bases and 0 bases, with 15 bases remaining between them. Germline assignment: CDR1 SGHDT and CDR2 YYEEEE. Here the CDR3 reads CASTRSRGMNTEAFF. The CDR3 DNA follows: TGTGCCAGCACCCGTTCTAGGGGGATGAACACTGAAGCTTTCTTT.

The V gene is TRBV5-1, the J gene TRBJ2-7, with a weak D call TRBD2 (5 bases). The V end was cut by 3 bases, the J end by 5 bases, with 18 bases between. The CDR3 totals 15 residues. The germline V gene encodes CDR1 SGHRS and CDR2 YFSETQ. CDR3 DNA: TGCGCCAGCAGCTCCCGGGATCCCCTGCGCGACGAGCAGTACTTC. This codes for CASSSRDPLRDEQYF. Filled out from reference TRBV5-1 and TRBJ2-7, the complete variable domain reads KAGVTQTPRYLIKTRGQQVTLSCSPISGHRSVSWYQQTPGQGLQFLFEYFSETQRNKGNFPGRFSGRQFSNSRSEMNVSTLELGDSALYLCASSSRDPLRDEQYFGPGTRLTVT.

The J gene is TRBJ1-5, the V gene TRBV28; D may be TRBD1 (5 bases). The V gene lost 6 bases and the J gene lost 4 bases, with 7 bases spanning the gap. Germline V gene data show CDR1 as MDHEN and CDR2 as SYDVKM. This CDR3 comprises 12 residues. The CDR3 coding sequence is TGTGCCAGCAGACGACAGAATCAGCCCCAGCATTTT. Its translation is CASRRQNQPQHF.

The rearrangement uses TRBV5-5 and TRBJ1-3; the match to TRBD1 covers 9 bases. Trimming cost V 5 bases and J 3 bases; bases outside gene matches: 3. CDR3 size: 14 residues. CDR1 SGHKS and CDR2 YYEKEE come from the germline V gene (reference sequence). The CDR3 coding sequence is TGTGCCAGCAGATCGGACAGGGGTGGAAACACCATATATTTT. Its protein is CASRSDRGGNTIYF.

CDR3 coding DNA: TGTGCCAGCAGCCCTAGAGACTCTGGGGCCAACGTCCTGACTTTC. It codes for CASSPRDSGANVLTF. This chain uses TRBV4-2 with TRBJ2-6, with D unresolved. CDR3 length: 15 amino acids. V was clipped by 4 bases and J by 0 bases, with 7 bases between them. Germline V lookup: CDR1 LGHNA, CDR2 YNFKEQ.

The rearrangement joins TRBV30 to TRBJ1-1; the D gene is possibly TRBD1 (5 bases). Germline CDR1 and CDR2: GTSNPN and SVGIG (reference sequence). Trimming shortened V by 1 base and J by 8 bases, and 5 bases separated the two germline ends. This CDR3 comprises 10 residues. The chain's CDR3 is CAWSGGEAFF. The CDR3 DNA is TGTGCCTGGAGTGGGGGCGAAGCTTTCTTT.

There are a few counts of this clone. This chain links TRBV5-8 with TRBJ1-5, with D possibly being TRBD1 (5 bases). With 0 bases removed from V and 6 bases from J, the gap between germline ends came to 10 bases. The CDR3 has 14 residues. Germline V gene sequence: CDR1 SGHTS, CDR2 YDEGEE. The CDR3 nucleotides are TGTGCCAGCAGCTTGGGTCAGGGCGGTCAGCCCCAGCATTTT. It encodes CASSLGQGGQPQHF.

V is TRBV6-5 and J is TRBJ1-2; D unclear. CDR3 size: 12 residues. V gave up 8 bases and J gave up 3 bases, with 10 bases separating them. Germline loops: CDR1 MNHEY, CDR2 SVGAGI. CDR3 sequence reads: CASRRVDYGYTF. The CDR3 DNA sequence: TGTGCCAGCCGGAGGGTTGACTATGGCTACACCTTC.

With regard to this clone: This same CDR3 is encoded by further DNA sequences in the sample. V gene TRBV10-2 combines with J gene TRBJ1-1; the D gene is possibly TRBD1 (6 bases). Germline V lookup: CDR1 WSHSY, CDR2 SAAADI. V lost 0 bases to trimming and J lost 5 bases, with 7 bases between them. This CDR3 has 13 residues. CDR3 sequence: CASSESRGTEAFF. The CDR3 coding sequence is TGCGCCAGCAGTGAGTCGAGGGGGACTGAAGCTTTCTTT.

This clone has just one count. This CDR3 is CASSLWGQGARETQYF. In DNA form, the CDR3 reads TGCGCCAGCAGCTTGTGGGGACAGGGGGCCAGGGAGACCCAGTACTTC. The V call is TRBV5-1, the J call TRBJ2-5, with 12 bases aligning to TRBD1. This CDR3 region has 16 residues. Germline trimming cut 1 base from V and 5 bases from J; bases unmatched to any gene: 6. Germline CDR1 is SGHRS and CDR2 is YFSETQ.

V and J are TRBV7-9 and TRBJ1-2; TRBD1 matches 7 bases. CDR3 length equals 14 residues. CDR1 and CDR2 (germline): SEHNR, FQNEAQ (reference sequence). V shed 5 bases, J shed 6 bases, and the junction held 9 bases outside the gene matches. The CDR3 sequence: CASSPTIGTDGYTF. The CDR3 nucleotides are TGTGCCAGCAGCCCCACAATAGGGACAGATGGCTACACCTTC. Variable domain in full (rest from reference TRBV7-9 and TRBJ1-2): DTGVSQNPRHKITKRGQNVTFRCDPISEHNRLYWYRQTLGQGPEFLTYFQNEAQLEKSRLLSDRFSAERPKGSFSTLEIQRTEQGDSAMYLCASSPTIGTDGYTFGSGTRLTVV.

The rearrangement links TRBV6-2 or TRBV6-3 to TRBJ1-2, with D perhaps TRBD1 (6 bases). Trimming cost V 5 bases and J 8 bases, with 12 bases left between them. The CDR3 runs 12 residues. The V gene's germline CDR1 is MNHEY and CDR2 SVGEGT. Here the CDR3 DNA reads TGTGCCAGCAGTAGGACAACAGGGGGCTACACCTTC. Translating it yields CASSRTTGGYTF.

The chain links TRBV2 to TRBJ1-1; TRBD1 matches 7 bases. J gave up 0 bases and V 5 bases, and 12 bases lay outside the gene matches. Germline assignment: CDR1 SNHLY and CDR2 FYNNEI. The CDR3 covers 17 residues. As DNA, the CDR3 is TGTGCCAGCAGTCCCCCGCGGACAGGTACCGTGAACACTGAAGCTTTCTTT. It codes for CASSPPRTGTVNTEAFF.

V gene TRBV21-1 combines with J gene TRBJ1-2; the DNA was not compared with TRBD1, the D call given in the table. TRBV21-1 is reported as a pseudogene. The CDR3 length is 15 residues. The DNA for the CDR3 is TGTGCCAGCAGCAAAAAGGCTTGTCCAGGGCCTGGCTACACCTTC. It specifies CASSKKACPGPGYTF.

This sequence joins TRBV27 and TRBJ1-5, with 7 bases fitting TRBD1. The CDR3 consists of 15 residues. Per germline, CDR1 MNHEY and CDR2 SMNVEV (reference sequence). The junction had 5 bases not matched to a gene; V was cut back by 4 bases and J by 2 bases. The CDR3 is CASSSRQGGNQPQHF. DNA of the CDR3: TGTGCCAGCAGTTCGCGACAGGGAGGCAATCAGCCCCAGCATTTT.

The genes are TRBV4-2 and TRBJ1-2; D is unclear. CDR1 and CDR2 (germline): LGHNA, YNFKEQ. The V gene lost 1 base and the J gene lost 4 bases, with 10 bases spanning the gap. The length of the CDR3 is 14 residues. CDR3 protein: CASSQGTPGYGYTF. The CDR3, as DNA: TGTGCCAGCAGCCAAGGGACTCCCGGCTATGGCTACACCTTC.

The count of this clone is one. The chain uses TRBV7-2 and TRBJ1-2; weak D call: TRBD1 (6 bases). V was cut by 5 bases and J by 6 bases, with 16 bases left in between. The CDR3 loop spans 14 amino acids. Germline CDR1 SGHTA, CDR2 FQGNSA. The CDR3 DNA follows: TGTGCCAGCAGCACTTTCGGGGGGGCGGATGGCTACACCTTC. Translating it yields CASSTFGGADGYTF.

V usage is TRBV28 and J usage is TRBJ1-1, with D possibly TRBD1 on 6 matching bases. Deletions cut 6 bases from V and 9 bases from J, with 11 bases between. From germline, CDR1 is MDHEN and CDR2 SYDVKM. This CDR3 is 11 amino acids long. The CDR3 spells CASRETGKAFF. Written as DNA, the CDR3 is TGTGCCAGCAGAGAAACAGGGAAAGCTTTCTTT.